Below, 3 T cell receptor beta chains from the same sample are listed, as sequenced in a study of T-cell memory formation after mild COVID-19 (dated by TCRdb to the early 2020s). Receptor amplification or capture employed 5' RACE. These reads were obtained on an Illumina NovaSeq 6000. TCRdb reprocessed the public reads (quality trimming at Q25 with fastp, clone calling with MiXCR) and kept in-frame beta chains. All rows with the same CDR3 protein become a single entry with the most common DNA and genes. This sample comprises approximately 480,000 distinct CDR3 sequences, 15% to 20% of them detected only once. The ten largest clones capture more than 9% of the sample. Sequencing was performed on PBMCs or a T cell subset sorted from them (not recorded which). Source of these receptors: an adult woman who had mild COVID-19 (a few samples of this study predate the infection). The sample titles of this study are shuffled in the database, so cell type and time point are left out; the donor was told from shared clones.

The V gene is TRBV12-3 or TRBV12-4, the J gene TRBJ1-2; no firm D call. The CDR3 length is 11 residues. Trimming took off 7 bases at V and 4 bases at J, with 7 bases between the two ends. The CDR3 DNA reads as TGTGCCAGCACCTCCTCCTATGGCTACACCTTC. Translating it yields CASTSSYGYTF.

The chain is built from TRBV6-2 or TRBV6-3 and TRBJ2-2; possible D gene TRBD2, 7 bases. Germline V gives CDR1 MNHEY, CDR2 SVGEGT. V dropped 7 bases and J dropped 1 base, with 13 bases sitting between them. This CDR3 has 15 amino acids. CDR3 DNA sequence: TGTGCCAGCATAGGCGGGGGCAAGAACACCGGGGAGCTGTTTTTT. Protein product: CASIGGGKNTGELFF.

This chain connects TRBV20-1 to TRBJ2-3; 13 bases are a match to TRBD2. Germline V gives CDR1 DFQATT, CDR2 SNEGSKA (reference sequence). V lost 5 bases and J lost 4; bases outside the gene matches: 9. The CDR3 is made up of 16 amino acids. Here the CDR3 DNA reads TGCAGTGCTCGCTCAGGACTAGCGGGAGAGGCAGATACGCAGTATTTT. As protein: CSARSGLAGEADTQYF.